Each of the 5 T cell receptor beta chains below was sequenced from the same sample in a study of beta chain features in type 1 diabetes. Since all of the isolated RNA was reverse transcribed, expressed TCRB transcripts were what got sequenced. Here immunoSEQ multiplex PCR was the method, and the copy in TCRdb shows in-frame clones only, minus some. The sample contains about 300,000 clones, 8% of which appear only once. Sequencing was performed on central memory CD4+ T cells from blood. These receptors were obtained from a woman between 18 and 29 years old in good health.

The chain recombines TRBV2 with TRBJ2-7; tentative D call: TRBD1 (6 bases). Germline V gene sequence: CDR1 SNHLY, CDR2 FYNNEI. This CDR3 region has 15 residues. Trimming shortened V by 6 bases and J by 1 base, and 16 bases separated the two germline ends. CDR3 nucleotide sequence: TGTGCCAGCAGAGACCGACAGGAACTGTCCTACGAGCAGTACTTC. Amino acids: CASRDRQELSYEQYF.

This clone was picked up a small number of times. The chain links TRBV19 to TRBJ1-2, with TRBD1 identical over 9 bases. CDR1 and CDR2 (germline): LNHDA, SQIVND (reference sequence). This CDR3 is built from 13 residues. The ends lost 6 bases at V and 6 bases at J; junction bases unmatched: 5. CDR3: CASRRTGEDGYTF. The CDR3 DNA sequence: TGTGCCAGTAGACGGACAGGGGAGGATGGCTACACCTTC.

This clone was detected only a few times. This rearrangement joins TRBV5-1 to TRBJ2-5; TRBD1 matches at 10 bases. Looked up from germline, CDR1 is SGHRS and CDR2 is YFSETQ. V lost 4 bases, J lost 3 bases, and 3 bases stayed unmatched. This CDR3 contains 14 residues. CDR3 in DNA: TGCGCCAGCAGCCATGGACAGGGGGAAGAGACCCAGTACTTC. Encoded protein: CASSHGQGEETQYF.

V usage is TRBV29-1 and J usage is TRBJ2-1; 7 nucleotides line up with TRBD2. Germline V gene sequence: CDR1 SQVTM, CDR2 ANQGSEA. The CDR3 runs 13 residues. V gave up 7 bases and J gave up 9 bases; unmatched junction bases: 12. This CDR3 is CSGRAPGRGEQFF. The CDR3 region has the DNA TGCAGCGGCCGAGCCCCTGGGAGGGGTGAGCAGTTCTTC.

This clone has more than one count but fewer than ten. The sample holds other DNA sequences that translate to the same CDR3. The chain carries TRBV18 and TRBJ2-7, with 9 nucleotides matching TRBD1. This CDR3 comprises 14 residues. V gave up 3 bases and J gave up 4 bases; unmatched junction bases: 4. Germline loops: CDR1 KGHSH, CDR2 LQKENI. CDR3: CASSPRQGVYEQYV. CDR3 coding DNA: TGTGCCAGCTCACCCAGACAGGGGGTTTACGAGCAGTACGTC.